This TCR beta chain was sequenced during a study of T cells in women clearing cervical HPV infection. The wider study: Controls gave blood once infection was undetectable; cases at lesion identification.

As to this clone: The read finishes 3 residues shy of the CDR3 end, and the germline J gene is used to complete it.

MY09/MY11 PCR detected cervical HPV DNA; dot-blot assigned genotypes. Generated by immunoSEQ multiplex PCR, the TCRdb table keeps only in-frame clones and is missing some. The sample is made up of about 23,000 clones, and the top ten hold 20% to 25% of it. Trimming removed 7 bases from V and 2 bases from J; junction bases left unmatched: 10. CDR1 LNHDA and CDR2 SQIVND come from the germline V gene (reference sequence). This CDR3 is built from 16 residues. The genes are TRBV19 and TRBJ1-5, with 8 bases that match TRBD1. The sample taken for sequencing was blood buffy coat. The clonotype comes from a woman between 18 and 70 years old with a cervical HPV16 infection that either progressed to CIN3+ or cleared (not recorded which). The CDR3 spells CASTTSDRVGNQPQHF. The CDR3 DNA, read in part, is TGTGCCAGTACTACTTCGGACAGGGTGGGCAATCAGCCC.